This TCR beta chain stems from a study of cytotoxic CD8 clonotypes in ibrutinib-treated CLL. The sample holds one count of this clone. Method: immunoSEQ multiplex PCR; TCRdb's copy keeps in-frame clones and lacks some. The sample holds about 160,000 clones, more than 75% seen once. Deletions cut 4 bases from V and 7 bases from J, with 11 bases between. Germline CDR1 ENHRY, CDR2 SYGVKD. This CDR3 contains 14 residues. The sequence was obtained from a human donor with chronic lymphocytic leukemia. The sample in question was PBMCs, obtained after 12 months of ibrutinib treatment. The genes are TRBV10-3 and TRBJ1-6, with D possibly TRBD1 on 6 matching bases. The chain's CDR3 is CAISARTDNSPLHF. The CDR3 bases are TGTGCCATCAGTGCAAGGACAGACAATTCACCCCTCCACTTT.